This T cell receptor beta chain is from a study of tumor and adjacent non-tumor tissue in lung cancer. A modified ARM-PCR protocol with three rounds of nested PCR amplified TCRbeta. Via MiXCR, TCRdb re-called the multiplex PCR reads, giving one row per CDR3 protein. The table includes more than 35,000 distinct CDR3 sequences, 60% to 65% detected once. This clonotype was recorded at least ten times. RNA was extracted from bulk tissue without any cell sorting. The normal lung tissue was taken more than 3 cm from the tumor edge. The CDR3 covers 12 residues. Germline values: CDR1 MNHNS, CDR2 SASEGT. V gave up 6 bases and J gave up 2 bases, with 7 bases separating them.

The specimen sequenced was distant non-tumor lung tissue. This clonotype was obtained from a woman aged 40 to 50 with non-small cell lung cancer. This chain uses TRBV6-1 with TRBJ1-1; D not certain. CDR3 bases: TGTGCCAGCAGCGCAGCAAACACTGAAGCTTTCTTT. Translation gives CASSAANTEAFF.